The 26 T cell receptor beta chains reported below all come from one sample, sequenced in a study of cytomegalovirus exposure and HLA in healthy donors. PCR involved 60 Vbeta and 13 Jbeta primers. Using immunoSEQ multiplex PCR, the repertoire was profiled, and TCRdb retains in-frame clones only, with some absent. Seen here are 120,000 or so clones, 80% observed once, and the top ten hold 1%. Sequencing was done on a sample of PBMCs. The receptors originated from a middle-aged man in good health and CMV-seronegative.

This sequence joins TRBV4-2 and TRBJ1-2; TRBD1 matches at 7 bases. Germline V gene sequence: CDR1 LGHNA, CDR2 YNFKEQ. V shed 0 bases and J 8 bases; nucleotides not matched to a gene: 12. The CDR3 length is 16 residues. The CDR3 reads CASSQDLQGMGWGYTF. The CDR3 DNA reads as TGTGCCAGCAGCCAAGATTTACAGGGGATGGGCTGGGGCTACACCTTC.

The rearrangement links TRBV28 to TRBJ1-6; D is uncertain. From germline, CDR1 is MDHEN and CDR2 SYDVKM. This CDR3 is 17 amino acids long. The V end was cut by 3 bases, the J end by 0 bases, with 12 bases between. The CDR3 DNA reads as TGTGCCAGCAGTTTCGGGAAAGCGGACTCCTATAATTCACCCCTCCACTTT. It specifies CASSFGKADSYNSPLHF. The variable domain in full, with the rest retrieved from reference TRBV28 and TRBJ1-6, is DVKVTQSSRYLVKRTGEKVFLECVQDMDHENMFWYRQDPGLGLRLIYFSYDVKMKEKGDIPEGYSVSREKKERFSLILESASTNQTSMYLCASSFGKADSYNSPLHFGNGTRLTVT.

The chain carries TRBV28 and TRBJ2-7; D unresolved. The CDR3 is 12 amino acids. Looked up from germline, CDR1 is MDHEN and CDR2 is SYDVKM. Trimming shortened V by 3 bases and J by 3 bases, and 6 bases separated the two germline ends. CDR3 in DNA: TGTGCCAGCAGTTTGGTCTACTACGAGCAGTACTTC. Its protein product is CASSLVYYEQYF.

The count of this clone is one. This chain connects TRBV5-4 to TRBJ2-3; no clear D gene. Trimming removed 4 bases from V and 3 bases from J, with 15 bases in between. The CDR3 is 15 residues long. Germline values: CDR1 SGHNT, CDR2 YYREEE (reference sequence). CDR3 nucleotide sequence: TGTGCCAGCAGCCCGACCGGTACCAGGACAGATACGCAGTATTTT. Its translation: CASSPTGTRTDTQYF. The full variable domain, in which reference TRBV5-4 and TRBJ2-3 provide the parts outside the CDR3, is ETGVTQSPTHLIKTRGQQVTLRCSSQSGHNTVSWYQQALGQGPQFIFQYYREEENGRGNFPPRFSGLQFPNYSSELNVNALELDDSALYLCASSPTGTRTDTQYFGPGTRLTVL.

The chain is built from TRBV5-5 and TRBJ2-7, with 7 bases fitting TRBD2. CDR1 is SGHKS, CDR2 YYEKEE, per germline (reference sequence). V lost 0 bases to trimming and J lost 3 bases; unmatched junction nucleotides: 18. The CDR3 length is 19 residues. The CDR3: CASSLGATLGRAQGYEQYF. CDR3 in DNA: TGTGCCAGCAGCTTGGGGGCCACTCTAGGGAGGGCCCAGGGCTACGAGCAGTACTTC.

This clone appeared once. The gene calls are TRBV6-6 and TRBJ2-7, with D unresolved. The ends were cut back, 5 bases at V and 2 bases at J, with 4 bases in the middle. The CDR3 covers 11 residues. In germline, CDR1 is MNHNY, CDR2 SVGAGI (reference sequence). The CDR3 nucleotides read TGTGCCAGCAGTGACACCTACGAGCAGTACTTC. Protein: CASSDTYEQYF.

The chain combines TRBV10-3 with TRBJ1-3, with a possible D match to TRBD1 (6 bases). There are 17 residues in the CDR3. Germline V gene lookup returns CDR1 ENHRY and CDR2 SYGVKD. Trimming shortened V by 3 bases and J by 0 bases, and 15 bases separated the two germline ends. CDR3 bases: TGTGCCATCAGTGACGGACAGAAACGGGGCTCTGGAAACACCATATATTTT. Amino acid sequence: CAISDGQKRGSGNTIYF.

This chain links TRBV5-4 with TRBJ2-2; TRBD2 is a possible D gene (5 bases). The CDR3 covers 16 residues. V was pared by 4 bases and J by 4 bases, with 17 bases between. CDR1 and CDR2 from the germline V gene are SGHNT and YYREEE (reference sequence). DNA of the CDR3: TGTGCCAGCAGCCCCGGGGTTACCCAAACCACCGGGGAGCTGTTTTTT. It yields the protein CASSPGVTQTTGELFF.

The V and J genes are TRBV7-3 and TRBJ2-3; a possible D gene is TRBD2 (5 bases). Trimming left V 5 bases short and J 4 bases short, with 13 bases between. This CDR3 contains 14 residues. Germline CDR1 and CDR2: SGHTA and FQGTGA. The CDR3 protein is CASSLAAEPDTQYF. The CDR3 coding sequence is TGTGCCAGCAGCCTAGCCGCCGAGCCAGATACGCAGTATTTT.

J is TRBJ2-1 and V is TRBV29-1; tentative D call: TRBD2 (7 bases). CDR1 is SQVTM and CDR2 is ANQGSEA in the germline V gene. The length of the CDR3 is 15 residues. The V end lost 1 base, the J end lost 5 bases, and 15 bases lay between the germline ends. In DNA, the CDR3 is TGCAGCGTTGAAGGGGGGGGGCAGTTACACAATGAGCAGTTCTTC. Its translation: CSVEGGGQLHNEQFF.

This chain uses TRBV27 with TRBJ2-1, with TRBD2 identical over 7 bases. Germline V gene data show CDR1 as MNHEY and CDR2 as SMNVEV (reference sequence). The CDR3 covers 14 residues. The trim removed 6 bases at V and 8 bases at J, leaving 10 bases unmatched. The CDR3 nucleotides are TGTGCCAGCAGCAGAGCGGGAATTAACCATGAGCAGTTCTTC. It yields the protein CASSRAGINHEQFF.

The genes are TRBV7-9 and TRBJ2-2; 8 bases align to TRBD1. CDR1 is SEHNR, CDR2 FQNEAQ, per germline (reference sequence). This CDR3 region has 15 residues. V shed 1 base, J shed 4 bases, and the junction held 2 bases outside the gene matches. This chain's CDR3 is CASSLGTGSTGELFF. The CDR3 DNA follows: TGTGCCAGCAGCTTAGGGACAGGGAGCACCGGGGAGCTGTTTTTT.

There are a few counts of this clone. The chain links TRBV5-1 to TRBJ2-1, with D perhaps TRBD2 (6 bases). V shed 1 base and J shed 0 bases, with 14 bases lying between them. Germline CDR1 reads SGHRS; CDR2 reads YFSETQ. This CDR3 is built from 17 residues. CDR3 region: CASSLNFAGSSYNEQFF. CDR3 coding DNA: TGCGCCAGCAGCTTGAATTTCGCGGGGAGCTCCTACAATGAGCAGTTCTTC.

This chain joins TRBV7-2 and TRBJ2-2; tentative D call: TRBD2 (5 bases). The V and J ends lost 2 bases and 3 bases respectively, with 13 bases between them. CDR1 and CDR2 from the germline V gene are SGHTA and FQGNSA. CDR3 length equals 16 residues. CDR3 loop: CASSLLGVGHTGELFF. The CDR3 DNA sequence: TGTGCCAGCAGCTTACTCGGGGTTGGGCACACCGGGGAGCTGTTTTTT.

This clone showed up just once. This chain connects TRBV6-5 to TRBJ1-3; D uncertain. Trimming stripped 4 bases from V and 9 bases from J, with 19 bases between. From germline, CDR1 is MNHEY and CDR2 SVGAGI. CDR3 length: 15 amino acids. CDR3 region: CASSFTPGDLGTIYF. CDR3 nucleotide sequence: TGTGCCAGCAGTTTCACGCCCGGGGATCTAGGCACCATATATTTT.

V usage is TRBV18 and J usage is TRBJ2-3, with 8 nucleotides matching TRBD1. V gave up 6 bases and J gave up 3 bases; unmatched junction bases: 11. Germline CDR1 and CDR2: KGHSH and LQKENI. The CDR3 spans 16 residues. CDR3: CASSPVQGVTTDTQYF. CDR3 sequence (DNA): TGTGCCAGCTCCCCGGTACAGGGGGTAACAACAGATACGCAGTATTTT.

The chain is built from TRBV9 and TRBJ2-2, with D tentatively TRBD1 (5 bases). The V end lost 0 bases, the J end lost 8 bases, and 11 bases lay between the germline ends. Germline CDR1 SGDLS, CDR2 YYNGEE. The CDR3 covers 14 residues. Here the CDR3 reads CASSVEGRAGELFF. The CDR3 DNA follows: TGTGCCAGCAGCGTAGAAGGCAGGGCTGGGGAGCTGTTTTTT.

This rearrangement joins TRBV6-1 to TRBJ2-7, with D possibly matching TRBD2 (5 bases). Trimming shortened V by 5 bases and J by 2 bases, and 13 bases separated the two germline ends. The CDR3 is 14 amino acids. CDR1 is MNHNS and CDR2 is SASEGT in the germline V gene. CDR3 nucleotide sequence: TGTGCCAGCAGTCTTTGGACTGAGACCTACGAGCAGTACTTC. This sequence encodes CASSLWTETYEQYF.

The V gene is TRBV6-1, the J gene TRBJ2-5; D perhaps matches TRBD1 (6 bases). The CDR3 is made up of 14 amino acids. The V gene's germline CDR1 is MNHNS and CDR2 SASEGT. The V gene lost 5 bases and the J gene lost 2 bases, with 12 bases spanning the gap. The CDR3 nucleotides read TGTGCCAGCAGTCAACAGGGACCGCAAGAGACCCAGTACTTC. Translated: CASSQQGPQETQYF.

J is TRBJ2-1 and V is TRBV4-1, with D perhaps TRBD2 (5 bases). The length of the CDR3 is 16 residues. V lost 2 bases to trimming and J lost 0 bases, with 11 bases between them. Germline CDR1 MGHRA, CDR2 YSYEKL. CDR3 DNA sequence: TGCGCCAGCAGCCAACAATTAGCGAACTCCTACAATGAGCAGTTCTTC. It yields the protein CASSQQLANSYNEQFF.

V and J are TRBV5-1 and TRBJ1-6, with 8 bases identical to TRBD1. The ends lost 4 bases at V and 8 bases at J; junction bases unmatched: 8. The CDR3 covers 15 residues. The germline gives CDR1 SGHRS, CDR2 YFSETQ. CDR3 loop: CASSRWSGGDSPLHF. The CDR3 region has the DNA TGCGCCAGCAGCCGCTGGTCAGGGGGCGATTCACCCCTCCACTTT. Looking up the rest from reference TRBV5-1 and TRBJ1-6 gives the full variable domain: KAGVTQTPRYLIKTRGQQVTLSCSPISGHRSVSWYQQTPGQGLQFLFEYFSETQRNKGNFPGRFSGRQFSNSRSEMNVSTLELGDSALYLCASSRWSGGDSPLHFGNGTRLTVT.

The chain joins TRBV10-1 to TRBJ2-1; the match to TRBD2 covers 16 bases. The V and J ends lost 8 bases and 9 bases, in that order; junction bases with no gene match: 7. The CDR3 contains 15 residues. Germline CDR1 is WNHNN and CDR2 is SYGVQD (reference sequence). CDR3 nucleotide sequence: TGCGCCAGCCTTGGGACTAGCGGGGGGGCTTGTGAGCAGTTCTTC. It translates to CASLGTSGGACEQFF.

The table lists this clone with a few counts. The genes are TRBV6-1 and TRBJ2-7; D possibly corresponds to TRBD1 (7 bases). The CDR3 contains 15 residues. Trimming pared 7 bases from V and 3 bases from J, leaving 19 bases between. Per the germline V gene, CDR1 is MNHNS and CDR2 is SASEGT. The CDR3 nucleotides read TGTGCCAGCAACGGGGGAGGACAGGCGAACTACGAGCAGTACTTC. Its protein is CASNGGGQANYEQYF.

As concerns this clone: Different DNA sequences within this sample yield the same CDR3. The DNA for the CDR3 is TGTGCCAGCAGCTTGCTCGGGACTAGCGGATCCTACGAGCAGTACTTC. This translates into CASSLLGTSGSYEQYF. The V call is TRBV28, the J call TRBJ2-7; 11 nucleotides match TRBD2. V was pared by 6 bases and J by 1 base, with 8 bases of the junction left unmatched. The length of the CDR3 is 16 residues. Germline CDR1 reads MDHEN; CDR2 reads SYDVKM.

The rearrangement joins TRBV5-4 to TRBJ2-5, with 11 bases aligning to TRBD2. Germline V gives CDR1 SGHNT, CDR2 YYREEE (reference sequence). Germline trimming cut 5 bases from V and 1 base from J; bases unmatched to any gene: 7. The CDR3 is 16 amino acids. This chain's CDR3 is CASRLAGGRLQETQYF. In DNA form, the CDR3 reads TGTGCCAGCAGGCTAGCGGGGGGCCGACTCCAAGAGACCCAGTACTTC.

This clone was counted between two and nine times. V is TRBV5-1 and J is TRBJ2-1; 9 bases are shared with TRBD2. The CDR3 is 16 residues long. Germline CDR1 is SGHRS and CDR2 is YFSETQ. Trimming at V came to 0 bases and at J to 7 bases, leaving 8 bases not matched to a gene. The DNA for the CDR3 is TGCGCCAGCAGCTTGGATGGCGGGGGGGCCGGAAATGAGCAGTTCTTC. Its translation is CASSLDGGGAGNEQFF.